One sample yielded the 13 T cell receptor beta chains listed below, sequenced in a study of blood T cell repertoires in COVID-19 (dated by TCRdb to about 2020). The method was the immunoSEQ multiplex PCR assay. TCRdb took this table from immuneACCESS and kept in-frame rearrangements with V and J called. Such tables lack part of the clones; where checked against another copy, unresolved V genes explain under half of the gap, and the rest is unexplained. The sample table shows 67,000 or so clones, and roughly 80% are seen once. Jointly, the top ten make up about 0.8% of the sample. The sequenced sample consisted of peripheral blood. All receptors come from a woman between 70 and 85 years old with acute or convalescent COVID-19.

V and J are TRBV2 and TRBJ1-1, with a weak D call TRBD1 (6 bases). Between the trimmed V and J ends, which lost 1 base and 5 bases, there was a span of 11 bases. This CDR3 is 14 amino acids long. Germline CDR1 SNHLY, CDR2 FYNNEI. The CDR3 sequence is CASSEEVRGTEAFF. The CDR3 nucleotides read TGTGCCAGCAGTGAAGAAGTGAGGGGGACTGAAGCTTTCTTT.

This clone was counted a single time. The CDR3 spells CASARRDYNEQFF. CDR3 DNA sequence: TGTGCCAGCGCTCGGCGGGACTACAATGAGCAGTTCTTC. This chain uses TRBV5-6 with TRBJ2-1, with D perhaps matching TRBD2 (6 bases). This CDR3 contains 13 residues. Trimming removed 7 bases at V and 3 bases at J, with 11 bases between. Germline lookup yields CDR1 SGHDT and CDR2 YYEEEE. The full variable domain, rest sourced from reference TRBV5-6 and TRBJ2-1, is DAGVTQSPTHLIKTRGQQVTLRCSPKSGHDTVSWYQQALGQGPQFIFQYYEEEERQRGNFPDRFSGHQFPNYSSELNVNALLLGDSALYLCASARRDYNEQFFGPGTRLTVL.

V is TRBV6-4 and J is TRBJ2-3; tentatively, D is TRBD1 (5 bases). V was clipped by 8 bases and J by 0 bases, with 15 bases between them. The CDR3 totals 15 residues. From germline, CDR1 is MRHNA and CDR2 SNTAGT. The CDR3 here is CASRPDRGSTDTQYF. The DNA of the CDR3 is TGTGCCAGCCGCCCGGATAGGGGAAGCACAGATACGCAGTATTTT.

In DNA, the CDR3 is TGCAGTGCTAGTAGGAGTCCCTACAATGAGCAGTTCTTC. The encoded protein is CSASRSPYNEQFF. The genes are TRBV20-1 and TRBJ2-1; no clear D. V was cut by 3 bases and J by 2 bases, with 8 bases left in between. Looked up from germline, CDR1 is DFQATT and CDR2 is SNEGSKA (reference sequence). This CDR3 is built from 13 residues.

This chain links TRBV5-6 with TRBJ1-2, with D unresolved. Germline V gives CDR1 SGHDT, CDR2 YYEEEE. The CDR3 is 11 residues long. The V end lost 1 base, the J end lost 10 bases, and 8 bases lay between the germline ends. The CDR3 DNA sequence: TGTGCCAGCAGCTTGAGCGGATTCTACACCTTC. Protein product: CASSLSGFYTF. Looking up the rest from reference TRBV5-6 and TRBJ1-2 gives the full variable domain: DAGVTQSPTHLIKTRGQQVTLRCSPKSGHDTVSWYQQALGQGPQFIFQYYEEEERQRGNFPDRFSGHQFPNYSSELNVNALLLGDSALYLCASSLSGFYTFGSGTRLTVV.

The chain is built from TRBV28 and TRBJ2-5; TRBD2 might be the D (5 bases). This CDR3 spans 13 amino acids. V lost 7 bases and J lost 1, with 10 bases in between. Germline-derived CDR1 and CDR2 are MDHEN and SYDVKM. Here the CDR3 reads CASNGGSQETQYF. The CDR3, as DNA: TGTGCCAGCAATGGTGGGAGCCAAGAGACCCAGTACTTC.

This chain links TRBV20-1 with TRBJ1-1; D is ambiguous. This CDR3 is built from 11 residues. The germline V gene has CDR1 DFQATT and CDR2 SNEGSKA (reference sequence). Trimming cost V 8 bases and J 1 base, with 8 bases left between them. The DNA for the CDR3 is TGCAGTCCTCTATGGAACACTGAAGCTTTCTTT. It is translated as CSPLWNTEAFF.

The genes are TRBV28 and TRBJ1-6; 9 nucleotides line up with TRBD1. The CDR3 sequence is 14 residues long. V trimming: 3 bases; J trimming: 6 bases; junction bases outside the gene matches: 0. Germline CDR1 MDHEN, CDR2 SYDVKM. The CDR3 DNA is TGTGCCAGCAGTTTGGGACAGGGTAATTCACCCCTCCACTTT. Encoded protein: CASSLGQGNSPLHF.

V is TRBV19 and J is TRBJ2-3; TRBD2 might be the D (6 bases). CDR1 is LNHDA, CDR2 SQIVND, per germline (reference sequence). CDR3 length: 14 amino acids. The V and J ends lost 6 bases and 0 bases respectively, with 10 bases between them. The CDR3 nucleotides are TGTGCCAGTAGGGTCGGGGGTAGCACAGATACGCAGTATTTT. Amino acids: CASRVGGSTDTQYF. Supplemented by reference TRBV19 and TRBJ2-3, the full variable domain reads DGGITQSPKYLFRKEGQNVTLSCEQNLNHDAMYWYRQDPGQGLRLIYYSQIVNDFQKGDIAEGYSVSREKKESFPLTVTSAQKNPTAFYLCASRVGGSTDTQYFGPGTRLTVL.

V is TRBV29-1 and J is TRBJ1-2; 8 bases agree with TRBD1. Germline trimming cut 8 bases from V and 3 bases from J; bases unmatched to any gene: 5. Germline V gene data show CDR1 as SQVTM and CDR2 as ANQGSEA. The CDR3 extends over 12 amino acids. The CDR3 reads CSTGQGYYGYTF. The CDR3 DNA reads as TGCAGCACTGGACAGGGTTACTATGGCTACACCTTC.

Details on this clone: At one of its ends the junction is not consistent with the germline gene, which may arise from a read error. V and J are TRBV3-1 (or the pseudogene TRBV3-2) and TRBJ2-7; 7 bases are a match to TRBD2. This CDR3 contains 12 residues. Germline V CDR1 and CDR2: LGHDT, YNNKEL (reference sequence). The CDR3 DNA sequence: TGTGCCAGCAGCCCTATCAATGCGGGAGTTTCCTTC. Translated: CASSPINAGVSF.

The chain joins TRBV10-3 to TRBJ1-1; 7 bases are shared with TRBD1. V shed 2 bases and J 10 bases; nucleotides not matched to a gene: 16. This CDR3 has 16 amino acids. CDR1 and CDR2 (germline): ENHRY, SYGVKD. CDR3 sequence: CAISEPTRLGTDGAFF. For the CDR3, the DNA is TGTGCCATCAGTGAGCCCACCCGCCTAGGGACAGATGGAGCTTTCTTT.

The CDR3: CASSITRQETQYF. The CDR3 DNA follows: TGTGCCAGTAGTATAACCAGGCAAGAGACCCAGTACTTC. V is TRBV19 and J is TRBJ2-5; unclear D gene. V lost 2 bases and J lost 2, with 6 bases in between. Germline V CDR1 and CDR2: LNHDA, SQIVND (reference sequence). CDR3 length: 13 amino acids.